The text below deals with one T cell receptor beta chain. The source of the sample is a study of shared clonotypes between healthy human individuals. The investigators split CD4+ cells into a CD45RA+ naive subset and a CD45RA-negative memory subset. The germline V gene encodes CDR1 SEHNR and CDR2 FQNEAQ (reference sequence). V trimming: 7 bases; J trimming: 4 bases; junction bases outside the gene matches: 9. The CDR3 loop spans 15 amino acids. Per the original methods: Filtering differed, since immunoSEQ gave only junction sequences and no quality scores. The repertoire was sequenced with immunoSEQ multiplex PCR; TCRdb's copy has only in-frame clones and lacks some. D and trimming come from the DNA, and the V and J calls and clone size come from that table. Here the sample spans roughly 2.2 million clones, 85% to 95% being singletons.

This sequence joins TRBV7-9 and TRBJ2-1; 8 positions match TRBD2. The sequence came from a man younger than 30 in good health. Some clones in this sample may be carry-over from other donors' samples. Sequenced sample: naive CD4+ T cells from PBMCs. Subset denoted: CD45RA+ positively selected. This CDR3 is CASTPGASGYNEQFF. CDR3 nucleotides: TGTGCCAGCACCCCGGGGGCTAGCGGGTACAATGAGCAGTTCTTC.